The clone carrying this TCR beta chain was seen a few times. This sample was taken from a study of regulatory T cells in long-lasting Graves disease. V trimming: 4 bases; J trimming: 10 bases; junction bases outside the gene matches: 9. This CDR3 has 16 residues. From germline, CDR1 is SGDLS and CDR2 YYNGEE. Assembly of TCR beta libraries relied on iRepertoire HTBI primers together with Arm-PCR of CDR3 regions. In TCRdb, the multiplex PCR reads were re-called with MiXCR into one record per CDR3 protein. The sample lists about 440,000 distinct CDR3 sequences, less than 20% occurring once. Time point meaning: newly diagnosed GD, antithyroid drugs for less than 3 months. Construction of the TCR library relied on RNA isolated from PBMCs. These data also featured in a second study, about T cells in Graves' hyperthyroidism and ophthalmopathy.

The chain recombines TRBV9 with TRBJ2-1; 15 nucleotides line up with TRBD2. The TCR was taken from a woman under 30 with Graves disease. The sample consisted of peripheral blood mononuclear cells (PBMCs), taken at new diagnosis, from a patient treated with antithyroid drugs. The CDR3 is CASSPQGLAGGKEQFF. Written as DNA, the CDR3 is TGTGCCAGCAGCCCCCAGGGACTAGCGGGAGGTAAGGAGCAGTTCTTC.